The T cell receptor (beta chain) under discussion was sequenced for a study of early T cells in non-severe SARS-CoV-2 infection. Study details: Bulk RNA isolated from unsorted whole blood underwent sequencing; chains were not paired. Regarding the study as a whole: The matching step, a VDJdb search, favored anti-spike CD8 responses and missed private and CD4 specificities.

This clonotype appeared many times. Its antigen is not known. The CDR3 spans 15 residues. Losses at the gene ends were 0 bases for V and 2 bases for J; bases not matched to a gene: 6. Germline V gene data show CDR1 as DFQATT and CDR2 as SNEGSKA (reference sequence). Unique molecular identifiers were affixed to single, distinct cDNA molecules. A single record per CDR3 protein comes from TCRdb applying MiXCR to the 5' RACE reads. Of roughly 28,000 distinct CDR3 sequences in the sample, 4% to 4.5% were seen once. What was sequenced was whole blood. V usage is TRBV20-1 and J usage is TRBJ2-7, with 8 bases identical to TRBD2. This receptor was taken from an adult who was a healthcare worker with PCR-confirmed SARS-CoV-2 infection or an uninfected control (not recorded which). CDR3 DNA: TGCAGTGCTAGAGAATTGACGGGGGGGCCCTACGAGCAGTACTTC. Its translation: CSARELTGGPYEQYF.